The 30 T cell receptor beta chains listed next were all sequenced from one sample in a study of shared clonotypes between healthy human individuals. Sequenced by immunoSEQ multiplex PCR; TCRdb stores in-frame clones only, minus some. The sample shows some 2,100,000 clones, almost 96% of them seen only once. Sample: naive CD4+ T cells sorted from blood. Subset: CD45RA+ positively selected. Receptors originate from a young man in good health.

The V gene is TRBV5-1, the J gene TRBJ1-6; weak D call: TRBD1 (6 bases). This CDR3 contains 16 residues. Germline assignment: CDR1 SGHRS and CDR2 YFSETQ. V was clipped by 0 bases and J by 3 bases, with 10 bases between them. In nucleotides, the CDR3 is TGCGCCAGCAGCTTGGCCGGGACAATCTATAATTCACCCCTCCACTTT. Amino acids: CASSLAGTIYNSPLHF.

The chain recombines TRBV6-6 with TRBJ2-7; 8 nucleotides agree with TRBD1. The CDR3 runs 13 residues. V lost 10 bases and J lost 4; bases outside the gene matches: 9. Germline-derived CDR1 and CDR2 are MNHNY and SVGAGI (reference sequence). In DNA, the CDR3 is TGTGCCATCAAGGACAGGGTGGAGTACGAGCAGTACTTC. This encodes CAIKDRVEYEQYF.

The chain combines TRBV6-6 with TRBJ2-5; D is possibly TRBD1 (6 bases). The CDR3 length is 14 residues. Germline loops: CDR1 MNHNY, CDR2 SVGAGI (reference sequence). V was clipped by 0 bases and J by 5 bases, with 10 bases between them. CDR3 amino acids: CASSYSQGKETQYF. The CDR3 DNA is TGTGCCAGCAGTTACTCCCAGGGGAAGGAGACCCAGTACTTC.

CDR3 residues: CASSQGPVDYGYTF. CDR3 nucleotide sequence: TGTGCCAGCAGTCAGGGACCCGTGGACTATGGCTACACCTTC. The chain joins TRBV2 to TRBJ1-2; D is possibly TRBD1 (5 bases). With 5 bases removed from V and 3 bases from J, the gap between germline ends came to 13 bases. CDR1 is SNHLY and CDR2 is FYNNEI in the germline V gene. This CDR3 spans 14 amino acids. The full variable domain, rest sourced from reference TRBV2 and TRBJ1-2, is EPEVTQTPSHQVTQMGQEVILRCVPISNHLYFYWYRQILGQKVEFLVSFYNNEISEKSEIFDDQFSVERPDGSNFTLKIRSTKLEDSAMYFCASSQGPVDYGYTFGSGTRLTVV.

CDR3 protein: CASSLGTSGGQRNEQFF. The CDR3 DNA sequence: TGTGCCAGCAGCCTAGGGACTAGCGGGGGCCAAAGAAATGAGCAGTTCTTC. The chain couples TRBV11-2 to TRBJ2-1; 14 bases align to TRBD2. The germline V gene has CDR1 SGHAT and CDR2 FQNNGV. The CDR3 covers 17 residues. The J segment lost 7 bases and the V segment lost 5 bases, leaving 10 bases of the junction unmatched.

V usage is TRBV18 and J usage is TRBJ1-1; TRBD1 matches 9 bases. Germline assignment: CDR1 KGHSH and CDR2 LQKENI. V lost 2 bases, J lost 7 bases, and 5 bases stayed unmatched. The length of the CDR3 is 14 residues. The CDR3 loop reads CASSPAGTGLEAFF. The CDR3 DNA reads as TGTGCCAGCTCACCAGCCGGGACAGGGCTTGAAGCTTTCTTT.

This clone appeared once. The chain couples TRBV4-1 to TRBJ2-3; TRBD2 is a possible D gene (7 bases). Trimming removed 5 bases at V and 0 bases at J, with 15 bases between. The CDR3 spans 16 residues. Germline CDR1 MGHRA, CDR2 YSYEKL. The CDR3 DNA reads as TGCGCCAGCAGCTTATATGGGGGGGCTAGCACAGATACGCAGTATTTT. It specifies CASSLYGGASTDTQYF.

This clone has just one count. The genes are TRBV9 and TRBJ1-3; the D gene is possibly TRBD1 (5 bases). With 4 bases removed from V and 4 bases from J, the gap between germline ends came to 12 bases. Per the germline V gene, CDR1 is SGDLS and CDR2 is YYNGEE. The CDR3 is made up of 14 amino acids. Here the CDR3 DNA reads TGTGCCAGCAGCCTACCCAGGGCGGGAAACACCATATATTTT. Amino acids: CASSLPRAGNTIYF.

This chain joins TRBV2 and TRBJ2-5; 15 bases map to TRBD2. Germline lookup yields CDR1 SNHLY and CDR2 FYNNEI. The CDR3 extends over 15 amino acids. V shed 5 bases, J shed 5 bases, and the junction held 3 bases outside the gene matches. CDR3 sequence (DNA): TGTGCCAGCAGTCCCGGGACTAGCGGGAGGGAGACCCAGTACTTC. It encodes CASSPGTSGRETQYF.

This chain uses TRBV5-1 with TRBJ2-2, with D possibly TRBD2 on 7 matching bases. The CDR3 sequence is 16 residues long. CDR1 and CDR2 from the germline V gene are SGHRS and YFSETQ. The V gene lost 4 bases and the J gene lost 5 bases, with 18 bases spanning the gap. CDR3 sequence: CASSPQGGVGTGELFF. CDR3 bases: TGCGCCAGCAGCCCCCAAGGGGGGGTAGGAACCGGGGAGCTGTTTTTT.

The V and J genes are TRBV28 and TRBJ2-7; tentative D call: TRBD1 (5 bases). The V and J ends lost 5 bases and 0 bases respectively, with 14 bases between them. The germline V gene encodes CDR1 MDHEN and CDR2 SYDVKM. The CDR3 has 15 amino acids. This chain's CDR3 is CASSGAVAGSYEQYF. DNA for the CDR3: TGTGCCAGCAGTGGGGCGGTTGCCGGCTCCTACGAGCAGTACTTC.

Details on this clone: This sample also contains other DNA sequences that code for the same CDR3. The rearrangement uses TRBV20-1 and TRBJ2-3; unclear D gene. Germline V gene sequence: CDR1 DFQATT, CDR2 SNEGSKA (reference sequence). V was clipped by 2 bases and J by 4 bases, with 4 bases between them. The CDR3 has 11 amino acids. This CDR3 reads CSARRADTQYF. Written as DNA, the CDR3 is TGCAGTGCTAGACGTGCAGATACGCAGTATTTT.

The chain recombines TRBV6-6 with TRBJ2-7; D uncertain. The CDR3 spans 13 residues. V lost 0 bases and J 1 base, leaving 4 bases between the germline ends. The V gene's germline CDR1 is MNHNY and CDR2 SVGAGI (reference sequence). CDR3 in DNA: TGTGCCAGCAGTTACTCGATTTCCTACGAGCAGTACTTC. Protein sequence: CASSYSISYEQYF.

On this clone itself: This specimen includes other DNA sequences encoding the same CDR3. The CDR3 loop is CASSREGSNYGYTF. CDR3 in DNA: TGCGCCAGCAGCCGAGAAGGGTCTAACTATGGCTACACCTTC. V gene TRBV5-1 combines with J gene TRBJ1-2, with D uncertain. Germline loops: CDR1 SGHRS, CDR2 YFSETQ. The CDR3 consists of 14 residues. The germline V and J ends were trimmed by 4 bases and 0 bases, with 10 bases remaining between them.

V usage is TRBV4-2 and J usage is TRBJ2-1, with D possibly matching TRBD2 (6 bases). In germline, CDR1 is LGHNA, CDR2 YNFKEQ. Trimming took off 0 bases at V and 0 bases at J, with 15 bases between the two ends. This CDR3 comprises 18 residues. The CDR3 sequence is CASSQEPHGGSSYNEQFF. Written as DNA, the CDR3 is TGTGCCAGCAGCCAAGAACCCCACGGGGGAAGCTCCTACAATGAGCAGTTCTTC.

The gene calls are TRBV2 and TRBJ1-5; D is uncertain. CDR1 is SNHLY and CDR2 is FYNNEI in the germline V gene. Trimming removed 6 bases at V and 5 bases at J, with 17 bases between. The CDR3 runs to 15 residues. This chain's CDR3 is CASSVGPGRDQPQHF. In DNA, the CDR3 is TGTGCCAGCAGCGTCGGCCCGGGGAGAGATCAGCCCCAGCATTTT.

V gene TRBV6-6 combines with J gene TRBJ1-5; D possibly corresponds to TRBD1 (5 bases). The CDR3 is 16 amino acids. Trimming pared 6 bases from V and 3 bases from J, leaving 18 bases between. CDR1 MNHNY and CDR2 SVGAGI come from the germline V gene (reference sequence). This CDR3 is CASRITRSGVNQPQHF. DNA for the CDR3: TGTGCCAGCAGAATTACTCGATCGGGGGTCAATCAGCCCCAGCATTTT.

This clone showed up just once. CDR3 protein: CASSYAARGQETQYF. The CDR3 nucleotides are TGTGCCAGCAGTTACGCGGCTAGGGGCCAAGAGACCCAGTACTTC. The chain combines TRBV6-5 with TRBJ2-5, with a weak D call TRBD1 (5 bases). The CDR3 extends over 15 amino acids. Germline CDR1 reads MNHEY; CDR2 reads SVGAGI. Trimming cost V 2 bases and J 1 base, with 11 bases left between them.

The chain employs TRBV7-9 and TRBJ2-6; D ambiguous. This CDR3 contains 14 residues. Germline CDR1 and CDR2: SEHNR and FQNEAQ (reference sequence). Trimming removed 5 bases from V and 1 base from J, with 6 bases in between. The CDR3 DNA reads TGTGCCAGCAGCCCGCGGTCTGGGGCCAACGTCCTGACTTTC. Amino acids: CASSPRSGANVLTF. Looking up the rest from reference TRBV7-9 and TRBJ2-6 gives the full variable domain: DTGVSQNPRHKITKRGQNVTFRCDPISEHNRLYWYRQTLGQGPEFLTYFQNEAQLEKSRLLSDRFSAERPKGSFSTLEIQRTEQGDSAMYLCASSPRSGANVLTFGAGSRLTVL.

This chain uses TRBV19 with TRBJ1-4, with TRBD1 as a possible D gene (5 bases). CDR1 is LNHDA, CDR2 SQIVND, per germline (reference sequence). The CDR3 runs 15 residues. V dropped 3 bases and J dropped 8 bases, with 16 bases sitting between them. The DNA for the CDR3 is TGTGCCAGTAGTATTGGTAGGACACCGAAGGAAAAACTGTTTTTT. Its translation: CASSIGRTPKEKLFF.

V usage is TRBV4-3 and J usage is TRBJ1-2, with D possibly matching TRBD1 (5 bases). The V end lost 4 bases, the J end lost 7 bases, and 10 bases lay between the germline ends. This CDR3 is 12 amino acids long. Germline V gives CDR1 LGHNA, CDR2 YSLEER. As DNA, the CDR3 is TGCGCCAGCAGCCCGCAGGGTGGTGGCTACACCTTC. Amino acids: CASSPQGGGYTF.

This clone was picked up one time. The chain links TRBV27 to TRBJ1-2; the match to TRBD1 covers 8 bases. This CDR3 contains 13 residues. The germline gives CDR1 MNHEY, CDR2 SMNVEV (reference sequence). The V and J ends lost 5 bases and 4 bases, in that order; junction bases with no gene match: 3. The CDR3 bases are TGTGCCAGCAGTGAGACAGGGGTCTATGGCTACACCTTC. Protein sequence: CASSETGVYGYTF.

A word on this clone: This sample includes further DNA sequences coding for the same CDR3. The chain uses TRBV5-6 and TRBJ2-7; D gene ambiguous. Germline-derived CDR1 and CDR2 are SGHDT and YYEEEE. The CDR3 runs to 12 residues. V lost 1 base to trimming and J lost 2 bases, with 4 bases between them. Written as DNA, the CDR3 is TGTGCCAGCAGCTTGTCGACCTACGAGCAGTACTTC. This gives the protein CASSLSTYEQYF.

The chain recombines TRBV7-3 with TRBJ2-2; D is possibly TRBD1 (5 bases). CDR1 and CDR2 from the germline V gene are SGHTA and FQGTGA. This CDR3 comprises 15 residues. V lost 1 base and J lost 7, with 13 bases in between. The CDR3, as DNA: TGTGCCAGCAGCTTAATCCCAGGGAAGGTCGGGGAGCTGTTTTTT. Protein sequence: CASSLIPGKVGELFF.

This clone was picked up many times. V is TRBV12-2 and J is TRBJ1-3. TRBV12-2 is designated a pseudogene. This CDR3 region has 18 residues. As DNA, the CDR3 is TGTGCAAGTCGCTTAGAAGCGGGACACCTGAGCTCTGGAAACACCATATATTTT. This codes for CASRLEAGHLSSGNTIYF.

The chain joins TRBV5-4 to TRBJ2-7, with D unresolved. Germline CDR1 is SGHNT and CDR2 is YYREEE (reference sequence). The CDR3 spans 11 residues. V gave up 3 bases and J gave up 5 bases, with 6 bases separating them. The CDR3 region is CASSSANEQYF. The CDR3 DNA reads TGTGCCAGCAGCTCCGCCAACGAGCAGTACTTC.

This chain links TRBV9 with TRBJ2-3; 14 nucleotides match TRBD2. CDR1 SGDLS and CDR2 YYNGEE come from the germline V gene. The CDR3 totals 15 residues. With 3 bases clipped from V and 5 bases from J, the junction kept 2 bases outside the gene matches. The CDR3 coding sequence is TGTGCCAGCAGCGCCGGGACTAGCGGGAGAGATACGCAGTATTTT. Amino acids: CASSAGTSGRDTQYF.

The V gene is TRBV5-1, the J gene TRBJ1-5, with D maybe TRBD1 (5 bases). Trimming took off 0 bases at V and 7 bases at J, with 14 bases between the two ends. CDR1 is SGHRS, CDR2 YFSETQ, per germline. The CDR3 contains 15 residues. CDR3 DNA: TGCGCCAGCAGCTTGGGAGGGGTGATCGGACAGCCCCAGCATTTT. This sequence encodes CASSLGGVIGQPQHF.

The chain uses TRBV25-1 and TRBJ2-2; TRBD2 might be the D (6 bases). Between the trimmed V and J ends, which lost 3 bases and 2 bases, there was a span of 13 bases. The germline V gene has CDR1 MGHDK and CDR2 SYGVNS. The CDR3 is 16 residues long. The CDR3 nucleotides read TGTGCCAGCAGTGAGGCGGGACTTTCCAACACCGGGGAGCTGTTTTTT. Translating it yields CASSEAGLSNTGELFF.

About this clone: Distinct nucleotide sequences in the sample also encode this CDR3. This chain links TRBV6-5 with TRBJ1-1, with no clear D. This CDR3 region has 14 residues. In germline, CDR1 is MNHEY, CDR2 SVGAGI. With 8 bases removed from V and 0 bases from J, the gap between germline ends came to 13 bases. This chain's CDR3 is CASSRGRVNTEAFF. Here the CDR3 DNA reads TGTGCCAGCTCGCGGGGAAGGGTGAACACTGAAGCTTTCTTT.